Presented here are 8 T cell receptor beta chains from one specimen sequenced in a study of blood T cell repertoires in COVID-19. TCRdb's copy holds only in-frame clones and misses some; the assay was immunoSEQ multiplex PCR. The sample holds about 25,000 clones, about nine tenths seen once. Input material: peripheral blood. All receptors derive from a man aged 50-59 years with active COVID-19.

V gene TRBV4-3 combines with J gene TRBJ2-2; D is unclear. This CDR3 region has 14 residues. CDR1 is LGHNA, CDR2 YSLEER, per germline. With 0 bases removed from V and 6 bases from J, the gap between germline ends came to 8 bases. The CDR3 loop reads CASSQDHSAGELFF. DNA for the CDR3: TGCGCCAGCAGCCAAGATCATTCGGCCGGGGAGCTGTTTTTT.

The J gene is TRBJ1-2, the V gene TRBV30; the D gene is possibly TRBD1 (5 bases). This CDR3 contains 13 residues. With 0 bases removed from V and 11 bases from J, the gap between germline ends came to 16 bases. CDR1 and CDR2 from the germline V gene are GTSNPN and SVGIG (reference sequence). CDR3 DNA sequence: TGTGCCTGGAGTGTAAAGGGCCTCGGGGGGTACACCTTC. It codes for CAWSVKGLGGYTF.

V gene TRBV5-1 combines with J gene TRBJ1-4; 12 bases map to TRBD1. Germline trimming cut 3 bases from V and 8 bases from J; bases unmatched to any gene: 8. Germline CDR1 SGHRS, CDR2 YFSETQ. This CDR3 is 16 amino acids long. In DNA form, the CDR3 reads TGCGCCAGCAGCTCAAAAACCGGGACAGGGGGCGAAAAACTGTTTTTT. Translated: CASSSKTGTGGEKLFF.

The chain recombines TRBV19 with TRBJ1-5; 8 bases are shared with TRBD1. This CDR3 comprises 17 residues. The germline gives CDR1 LNHDA, CDR2 SQIVND (reference sequence). V trimming: 3 bases; J trimming: 5 bases; junction bases outside the gene matches: 12. The CDR3 sequence is CASSIQRTGPTYQPQHF. The CDR3 DNA reads as TGTGCCAGTAGTATTCAGCGGACAGGGCCAACCTATCAGCCCCAGCATTTT.

The CDR3 region is CASGTRTGNTEAFF. CDR3 bases: TGTGCTAGTGGTACCCGGACAGGGAACACTGAAGCTTTCTTT. The chain uses TRBV12-5 and TRBJ1-1; 7 bases are a match to TRBD1. Per the germline V gene, CDR1 is LGHNT and CDR2 is FRNRAP. The CDR3 consists of 14 residues. Trimming cost V 5 bases and J 1 base; bases outside gene matches: 4.

The gene calls are TRBV4-1 and TRBJ2-1, with 9 positions matching TRBD2. This CDR3 region has 16 residues. J lost 7 bases, V lost 1 base, and 8 bases had no gene match. In germline, CDR1 is MGHRA, CDR2 YSYEKL. The CDR3 DNA is TGCGCCAGCAGCCAAGTGAGGGACCTAGCGGGAAATGAGCAGTTCTTC. Its protein product is CASSQVRDLAGNEQFF.

The gene calls are TRBV13 and TRBJ2-1; 9 bases align to TRBD1. Losses at the gene ends were 1 base for V and 6 bases for J; bases not matched to a gene: 16. CDR3 length equals 19 residues. Germline CDR1 PRHDT, CDR2 FYEKMQ (reference sequence). The CDR3 spells CASSLAGQGMEAGVNEQFF. The CDR3 DNA reads TGTGCCAGCAGCTTAGCGGGACAGGGAATGGAGGCGGGAGTCAATGAGCAGTTCTTC.

The V and J genes are TRBV5-1 and TRBJ2-3; TRBD2 matches at 13 bases. Trimming at V came to 0 bases and at J to 4 bases, leaving 2 bases not matched to a gene. This CDR3 contains 16 residues. Germline V lookup: CDR1 SGHRS, CDR2 YFSETQ. This chain's CDR3 is CASSLGLAGGADTQYF. The CDR3 DNA follows: TGCGCCAGCAGCTTGGGACTAGCGGGAGGAGCAGATACGCAGTATTTT. The full variable domain, with the rest looked up from reference TRBV5-1 and TRBJ2-3, is KAGVTQTPRYLIKTRGQQVTLSCSPISGHRSVSWYQQTPGQGLQFLFEYFSETQRNKGNFPGRFSGRQFSNSRSEMNVSTLELGDSALYLCASSLGLAGGADTQYFGPGTRLTVL.